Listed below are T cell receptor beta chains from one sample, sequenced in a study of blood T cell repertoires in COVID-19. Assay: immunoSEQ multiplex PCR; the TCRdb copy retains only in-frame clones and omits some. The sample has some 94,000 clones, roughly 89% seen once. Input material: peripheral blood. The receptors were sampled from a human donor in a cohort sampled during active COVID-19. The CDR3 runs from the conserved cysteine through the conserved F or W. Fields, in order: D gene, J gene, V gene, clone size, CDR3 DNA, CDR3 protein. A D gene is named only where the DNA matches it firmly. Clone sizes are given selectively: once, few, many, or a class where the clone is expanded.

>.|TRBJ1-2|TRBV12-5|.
TGTGCTAGTGGTTTGGTCATCGGGACTGGGGTGAGGGATGGCTACACCTTC
CASGLVIGTGVRDGYTF
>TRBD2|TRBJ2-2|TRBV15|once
TGTGCCACAGGCGGGGGGGCAATCACCGGGGAGCTGTTTTTT
CATGGGAITGELFF
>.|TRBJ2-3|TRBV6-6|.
TGTGCCAGCATCAGAGGTAGCACAGATACGCAGTATTTT
CASIRGSTDTQYF
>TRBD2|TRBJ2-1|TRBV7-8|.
TGTGCCAGCAGCCTGATTCGGACTAGCGGGTACAATGAGCAGTTCTTC
CASSLIRTSGYNEQFF
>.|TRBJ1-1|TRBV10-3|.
TGTGCCGCACGGCAGGGTGGGGAAGTGAACACTGAAGCTTTCTTT
CAARQGGEVNTEAFF
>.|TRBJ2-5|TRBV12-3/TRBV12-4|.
TGTGCCAGCAGTTTGTCAGGGTGGGAGACCCAGTACTTC
CASSLSGWETQYF
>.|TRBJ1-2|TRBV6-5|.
TGTGCCAGCAGGGCCTTCAGGGTCAGCGGCTACACCTTC
CASRAFRVSGYTF
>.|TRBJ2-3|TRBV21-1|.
TGTGCCAGCAGCAAGGTGCGGGAGATGAGCGCAGATACGCAGTATTTT
CASSKVREMSADTQYF
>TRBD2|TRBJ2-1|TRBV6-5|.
TGTGCCAGTAGCGGGGGGTACAACAATGAGCAGTTCTTC
CASSGGYNNEQFF
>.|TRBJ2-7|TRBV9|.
TGTGCCAGCAGCGTAACTCCAGGAACCTACGAGCAGTACTTC
CASSVTPGTYEQYF